What follows are 22 T cell receptor beta chains derived from one specimen sequenced in a study of blood T cell repertoires in COVID-19. TCRdb's copy holds only in-frame clones and misses some; the assay was immunoSEQ multiplex PCR. The table records about 51,000 clones, about 86% of them present only once. The sample was peripheral blood. The receptors were sampled from a man aged 80 or over with active COVID-19.

The rearrangement joins TRBV6-2 or TRBV6-3 to TRBJ2-1; 7 positions match TRBD2. V lost 5 bases to trimming and J lost 6 bases; unmatched junction nucleotides: 7. This CDR3 contains 14 residues. The germline V gene encodes CDR1 MNHEY and CDR2 SVGEGT. The CDR3 spells CASSGAGPGNEQFF. CDR3 in DNA: TGTGCCAGCAGTGGAGCGGGGCCCGGCAATGAGCAGTTCTTC.

This chain joins TRBV10-3 and TRBJ2-2; maybe TRBD1 (6 bases). Germline assignment: CDR1 ENHRY and CDR2 SYGVKD. CDR3 size: 13 residues. V dropped 7 bases and J dropped 3 bases, with 9 bases sitting between them. The CDR3 here is CAITGVDTGELFF. The CDR3 DNA is TGTGCCATCACAGGGGTGGACACCGGGGAGCTGTTTTTT.

This rearrangement joins TRBV28 to TRBJ1-2, with TRBD1 matching over 7 bases. Per the germline V gene, CDR1 is MDHEN and CDR2 is SYDVKM. Trimming at V came to 2 bases and at J to 3 bases, leaving 15 bases not matched to a gene. CDR3 length equals 18 residues. The CDR3: CASSLSRVRGQIDYGYTF. In DNA, the CDR3 is TGTGCCAGCAGTTTAAGTCGCGTTAGGGGACAGATTGACTATGGCTACACCTTC.

The rearrangement uses TRBV5-1 and TRBJ2-7; the match to TRBD2 covers 9 bases. The CDR3 has 14 residues. Germline CDR1 SGHRS, CDR2 YFSETQ. After removal of 4 bases from V and 4 bases from J, the junction contained 6 bases not matched to a gene. CDR3 DNA: TGCGCCAGCAGCGCGGCTAGCGGGACTTACGAGCAGTACTTC. Protein product: CASSAASGTYEQYF.

The chain recombines TRBV24-1 with TRBJ1-2; the D is unclear. The CDR3 spans 11 residues. Trimming removed 5 bases at V and 6 bases at J, with 6 bases between. Germline V CDR1 and CDR2: KGHDR, SFDVKD. CDR3: CATSGEDGYTF. CDR3 coding DNA: TGTGCCACCAGTGGAGAAGATGGCTACACCTTC.

The genes are TRBV5-1 and TRBJ2-7; the match to TRBD1 covers 11 bases. The trim removed 4 bases at V and 8 bases at J, leaving 8 bases unmatched. There are 14 residues in the CDR3. In germline, CDR1 is SGHRS, CDR2 YFSETQ. In DNA, the CDR3 is TGCGCCAGCAGCCAAGGACAGGGGGCTTTCCAGCAGTACTTC. Translating it yields CASSQGQGAFQQYF.

This clone was counted once. The chain links TRBV3-1 (or the pseudogene TRBV3-2) to TRBJ2-4; D is unclear. Germline CDR1 is LGHDT and CDR2 is YNNKEL (reference sequence). The CDR3 extends over 16 amino acids. Trimming took 4 bases from V and 1 from J, leaving 14 bases between them. This CDR3 is CASSPESVTAKNIQYF. In DNA, the CDR3 is TGTGCCAGCAGCCCTGAGTCCGTTACGGCCAAAAACATTCAGTACTTC.

This chain joins TRBV14 and TRBJ2-4; D might be TRBD2 (7 bases). Germline CDR1 is SGHDN and CDR2 is FVKESK. This CDR3 is 16 amino acids long. With 3 bases removed from V and 9 bases from J, the gap between germline ends came to 21 bases. In DNA, the CDR3 is TGTGCCAGCAGCCACCTTCCGGGACTACGAGGGGGCATTCAGTACTTC. Translation: CASSHLPGLRGGIQYF.

The V gene is TRBV11-1, the J gene TRBJ1-2; 8 positions agree with TRBD1. This CDR3 has 15 amino acids. Unmatched junction bases numbered 7, after V lost 5 bases and J lost 2 bases. Germline values: CDR1 SGHAT, CDR2 FQDESV (reference sequence). The CDR3 nucleotides are TGTGCCAGCAGCCGTGGACAGGGCGGGAACTATGGCTACACCTTC. As protein: CASSRGQGGNYGYTF.

The rearrangement joins TRBV7-6 to TRBJ2-2, with 8 bases lining up with TRBD1. Germline CDR1 and CDR2: SGHVS and FNYEAQ. J was trimmed by 5 bases and V by 5 bases; bases with no gene match: 10. This CDR3 region has 16 residues. CDR3 protein: CASSPGQGLGTGELFF. Here the CDR3 DNA reads TGTGCCAGCAGCCCAGGACAGGGTCTTGGGACCGGGGAGCTGTTTTTT.

The chain employs TRBV11-2 and TRBJ2-1, with a possible D match to TRBD2 (5 bases). The V end lost 1 base, the J end lost 2 bases, and 9 bases lay between the germline ends. CDR1 and CDR2 from the germline V gene are SGHAT and FQNNGV. The CDR3 runs 15 residues. The CDR3 bases are TGTGCCAGCAGCTTAGGCAGCGGAACCTACAATGAGCAGTTCTTC. Protein: CASSLGSGTYNEQFF.

CDR3 loop: CASTSPGADTQYF. DNA of the CDR3: TGTGCCAGCACTAGTCCAGGGGCAGATACGCAGTATTTT. The V call is TRBV7-9, the J call TRBJ2-3, with D possibly TRBD1 on 6 matching bases. CDR1 and CDR2 (germline): SEHNR, FQNEAQ (reference sequence). Trimming shortened V by 7 bases and J by 4 bases, and 12 bases separated the two germline ends. This CDR3 has 13 amino acids.

The rearrangement uses TRBV3-1 (or the pseudogene TRBV3-2) and TRBJ2-1, with 12 nucleotides matching TRBD2. This CDR3 comprises 18 residues. From germline, CDR1 is LGHDT and CDR2 YNNKEL (reference sequence). The V and J ends lost 1 base and 3 bases, in that order; junction bases with no gene match: 7. CDR3 amino acids: CASSQGLPGLAGYNEQFF. In nucleotides, the CDR3 is TGTGCCAGCAGCCAAGGCCTACCGGGACTAGCGGGCTACAATGAGCAGTTCTTC.

In this sample, this clone turned up once. CDR3 nucleotide sequence: TGTGCCGCCACCGCGAAAGGGGCCGAAACTTTCTTT. Protein sequence: CAATAKGAETFF. This chain connects TRBV12-3 or TRBV12-4 to TRBJ1-1; weak D call: TRBD1 (5 bases). The CDR3 spans 12 residues. V was clipped by 11 bases and J by 12 bases, with 22 bases between them.

The rearrangement links TRBV29-1 to TRBJ2-5; D is perhaps TRBD2 (5 bases). The CDR3 consists of 12 residues. From germline, CDR1 is SQVTM and CDR2 ANQGSEA. V was shortened by 3 bases and J by 3 bases, with 8 bases between the two germline ends. The CDR3 coding sequence is TGCAGCGTTGATAACGGGGAAGAGACCCAGTACTTC. It encodes CSVDNGEETQYF.

The rearrangement uses TRBV28 and TRBJ1-1, with D unclear. The CDR3 has 13 residues. Germline values: CDR1 MDHEN, CDR2 SYDVKM. Trimming pared 6 bases from V and 3 bases from J, leaving 11 bases between. The CDR3 nucleotides read TGTGCCAGCAGCTCTGGAGAGGACACTGAAGCTTTCTTT. Translated: CASSSGEDTEAFF.

The chain uses TRBV3-1 (or the pseudogene TRBV3-2) and TRBJ2-5, with 8 bases fitting TRBD2. V shed 3 bases and J 0 bases; nucleotides not matched to a gene: 6. The CDR3 has 16 residues. Germline V CDR1 and CDR2: LGHDT, YNNKEL (reference sequence). The CDR3 loop reads CASSHRGGMYQETQYF. The CDR3 DNA sequence: TGTGCCAGCAGCCATCGGGGGGGGATGTACCAAGAGACCCAGTACTTC.

V is TRBV5-1 and J is TRBJ2-3; perhaps TRBD2 as D (6 bases). The V and J ends lost 3 bases and 3 bases respectively, with 20 bases between them. CDR1 and CDR2 (germline): SGHRS, YFSETQ. The CDR3 is 17 residues long. CDR3 sequence reads: CASSSGEAGLRTDTQYF. CDR3 in DNA: TGCGCCAGCAGCTCTGGTGAGGCGGGACTGAGGACAGATACGCAGTATTTT.

In this sample, this clone turned up once. The gene calls are TRBV14 and TRBJ2-7; D call uncertain. This CDR3 is built from 13 residues. Deletions cut 0 bases from V and 9 bases from J, with 12 bases between. Germline V gene sequence: CDR1 SGHDN, CDR2 FVKESK. The CDR3 reads CASSQERGAGQYF. The DNA of the CDR3 is TGTGCCAGCAGCCAAGAACGCGGCGCCGGGCAGTACTTC.

The chain uses TRBV7-2 and TRBJ2-1; 7 bases align to TRBD2. CDR1 is SGHTA, CDR2 FQGNSA, per germline. V shed 4 bases, J shed 4 bases, and the junction held 13 bases outside the gene matches. The CDR3 is 17 amino acids. CDR3 DNA: TGTGCCAGCAGCTCCGACCTAGCAGCGGGAACTTACAATGAGCAGTTCTTC. This sequence encodes CASSSDLAAGTYNEQFF.

This chain uses TRBV6-2 or TRBV6-3 with TRBJ2-1; D unresolved. This CDR3 comprises 11 residues. The germline CDR1 and CDR2 sequences are MNHEY and SVGEGT. Trimming pared 6 bases from V and 7 bases from J, leaving 7 bases between. The CDR3, as DNA: TGTGCCAGCAGCCCCGCGAATGAGCAGTTCTTC. It translates to CASSPANEQFF.

V gene TRBV7-9 combines with J gene TRBJ2-7, with D hard to call. The CDR3 spans 16 residues. V lost 5 bases and J 0 bases, leaving 17 bases between the germline ends. Germline CDR1 reads SEHNR; CDR2 reads FQNEAQ (reference sequence). CDR3 DNA sequence: TGTGCCAGCAGCCCAGACTCGAACACACTCTCCTACGAGCAGTACTTC. It specifies CASSPDSNTLSYEQYF.